This T cell receptor (beta chain) emerged from a study of CD4+ T cells in melanoma. General study results and limits: Diverse differentiation states were reported for melanoma neoantigen-specific CD4+ T cells. CD8+ T cell, macrophage and B cell function reportedly correlated with neoantigen-specific CD4+ T cells.

TCRdb's copy holds only in-frame clones and misses some; the assay was immunoSEQ multiplex PCR. The sample lists 9,600 or so clones, 70% to 75% occurring once. The J segment lost 3 bases and the V segment lost 7 bases, leaving 14 bases of the junction unmatched. The CDR3 runs to 16 residues. Germline V CDR1 and CDR2: SGHRS, YFSETQ. Points on this clone: Its antigen is still unknown.

The source of this sequence is a human donor with melanoma. The sequenced sample consisted of cells from a culture (not recorded whether cultured in vitro). The rearrangement links TRBV5-1 to TRBJ1-1; 8 nucleotides match TRBD1. The CDR3 nucleotides read TGCGCCAGCTCCCGAGCGACAGGGGTAGGAGACACTGAAGCTTTCTTT. Its protein product is CASSRATGVGDTEAFF.